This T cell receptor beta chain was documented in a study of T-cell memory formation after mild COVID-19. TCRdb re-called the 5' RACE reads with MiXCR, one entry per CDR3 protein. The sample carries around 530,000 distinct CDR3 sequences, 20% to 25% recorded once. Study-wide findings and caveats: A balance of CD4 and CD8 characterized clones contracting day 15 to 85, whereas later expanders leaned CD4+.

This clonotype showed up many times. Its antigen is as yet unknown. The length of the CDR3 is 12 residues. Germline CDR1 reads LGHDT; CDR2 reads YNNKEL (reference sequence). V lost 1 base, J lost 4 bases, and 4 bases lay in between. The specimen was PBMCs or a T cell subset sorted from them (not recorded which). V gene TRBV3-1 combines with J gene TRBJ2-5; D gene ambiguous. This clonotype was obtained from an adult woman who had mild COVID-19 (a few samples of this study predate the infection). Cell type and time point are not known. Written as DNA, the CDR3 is TGTGCCAGCAGCCAAGCCGGAGAGACCCAGTACTTC. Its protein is CASSQAGETQYF.